This is a list of T cell receptor beta chains from one sample in a study of neurological immune-mediated disorders. TCRdb re-called the 5' RACE reads through MiXCR, storing one row per CDR3 protein. In the table there are roughly 50,000 distinct CDR3 sequences, 4.5% of which are singletons. What was sequenced was PBMCs. Receptors originate from a woman between 55 and 75 years old with multiple sclerosis. CDR3s include the opening cysteine and the closing phenylalanine or tryptophan. The order of the fields is clone size, J gene, D gene, V gene, CDR3 DNA, CDR3 protein. A D gene is named only where the DNA matches it firmly. A clone size is listed for some rows: how often the clone was seen (once, few, many), or a class if it is expanded.

many TRBJ1-1 . TRBV12-2 TGTGCAAGTCGCTTAGCACTGGAGCCCTTGAACACTGAAGCTTTCTTT CASRLALEPLNTEAFF
many TRBJ2-7 . TRBV7-9 TGTGCCAGCAGCTCTCATTCGGGCAGCTCCTACGAGCAGTACTTC CASSSHSGSSYEQYF
many TRBJ2-3 . TRBV10-3 TGTGCCATCAGGGGACCCGGACGGGGTACTAGCACAGATACGCAGTATTTT CAIRGPGRGTSTDTQYF
many TRBJ2-3 . TRBV10-1 TGCGCCAGCAGTGAGTCCCCCGTAGTTGGGGATACGCAGTATTTT CASSESPVVGDTQYF
few TRBJ1-5 . TRBV7-2 TGTGCCAGCAGCTTGCAGCTGGGGCCAGATCAGCCCCAGCATTTT CASSLQLGPDQPQHF
many TRBJ2-5 TRBD1 TRBV29-1 TGCAGCGTTTCCGAGACAGGGTTACGAGAGACCCAGTACTTC CSVSETGLRETQYF
many TRBJ2-1 . TRBV6-5 TGTGCCAGCAGTCAAATAGGCCTTTCCGACAATGAGCAGTTCTTC CASSQIGLSDNEQFF
many TRBJ2-3 . TRBV3-1 TGTGCCAGCAGCCCGGGCCAGGAGGGGACAGATACGCAGTATTTT CASSPGQEGTDTQYF
many TRBJ1-5 . TRBV20-1 TGCAGTGCTATGACAGTCGAGCCCCAGCATTTT CSAMTVEPQHF
few TRBJ2-5 TRBD1 TRBV20-1 TGCAGTGCTAGACCCAACGACAGGGGCCCCCAAGAGACCCAGTACTTC CSARPNDRGPQETQYF
many TRBJ2-5 . TRBV4-1 TGCGCCAGCAGCCAAGGGGGAACCCAGTACTTC CASSQGGTQYF
many TRBJ1-3 . TRBV7-3 TGTGCCAGCAGCCAAGGCAGCCTCTCTGGAAACACCATATATTTT CASSQGSLSGNTIYF
many TRBJ2-3 . TRBV15 TGTGCCACCAGCAGAGATCCGGGAGATACGCAGTATTTT CATSRDPGDTQYF
many TRBJ2-3 . TRBV20-1 TGCAGTGCCAATGAACTGGCGACTAGCACAGATACGCAGTATTTT CSANELATSTDTQYF
few TRBJ2-1 TRBD2 TRBV5-1 TGCGCCAGCAGCTTGGTAGCGGGAGGGCAGGCTGAGCAGTTCTTC CASSLVAGGQAEQFF
. TRBJ2-5 . TRBV11-2 TGTGCCAGCAGCCGCACCGCGGGGCCTCGGTACTTC CASSRTAGPRYF
many TRBJ1-4 . TRBV10-2 TGCGCCAGCAGCGACAGAGGAGAAAAACTGTTTTTT CASSDRGEKLFF
. TRBJ1-4 TRBD1 TRBV3-1 TGTGCCAGCAGCCCCGGGACAGGGTGGGAAAAACTGTTTTTT CASSPGTGWEKLFF
few TRBJ2-3 . TRBV20-1 TGCAGTGCCTCGGGATCAGGAGCCACAGATACGCAGTATTTT CSASGSGATDTQYF
medium-sized TRBJ2-1 TRBD2 TRBV5-1 TGCGCCAGCAGCTCGGAACCGGGACTACCGCAGTTCTTC CASSSEPGLPQFF
many TRBJ1-4 . TRBV4-1 TGCGCCAGCAGCCAAGCGCTACAGGGTTGGGAAAAACTGTTTTTT CASSQALQGWEKLFF
. TRBJ2-3 . TRBV3-1 TGTGCCAGCAGCCAGTTTACTGGAGAGTCAGATACGCAGTATTTT CASSQFTGESDTQYF
many TRBJ2-5 TRBD1 TRBV20-1 TGCAGTGCTACGGGACAGGGGGCCGGGGAGACCCAGTACTTC CSATGQGAGETQYF
many TRBJ1-1 TRBD1 TRBV10-3 TGTGCCATCAGTACAGGGGACCTGAACACTGAAGCTTTCTTT CAISTGDLNTEAFF
many TRBJ2-7 . TRBV7-6 TGTGCCAGCAGCTTAGATTGGGAACGGTCCTACGAGCAGTACTTC CASSLDWERSYEQYF
. TRBJ2-1 . TRBV5-1 TGCGCCAGCAGCCGGGTGGCGGGATATGAGCAGTTCTTC CASSRVAGYEQFF
many TRBJ1-2 TRBD1 TRBV4-1 TGCGCCAGCAGCCAAGGCAGGGGGTGGTATGGCTACACCTTC CASSQGRGWYGYTF
many TRBJ2-2 . TRBV7-3 TGTGCCAGCAGCTCCGCGGCGAACACCGGGGAGCTGTTTTTT CASSSAANTGELFF